This T cell receptor (beta chain) emerged from a study of a mutant IDH1 vaccine in newly diagnosed glioma. The wider study: Radiotherapy alone preceded vaccination by 4-6 weeks; alternatively, vaccination started with temozolomide cycles. Before enrollment, the patients had been treated with radiotherapy alone, temozolomide alone, or both together. Most of them had received both.

Some clones are missing from TCRdb's copy, which holds only in-frame ones; the method was immunoSEQ multiplex PCR. The sample consists of 60,000 to 75,000 clones, about 84% of them appearing once. Time point of the sample: week 11, during vaccination. All doses held 300 ug of mutant IDH1 20-mer peptide, with topical imiquimod. As for this clone: As yet, its antigen is unknown.

The V segment lost 6 bases and the J segment 2 bases; nucleotides outside the gene matches: 4. CDR1 MNHEY and CDR2 SVGAGI come from the germline V gene. The CDR3 spans 14 residues. Sequenced material: PBMCs, taken from a glioma patient whose treatment included an IDH1 peptide vaccine. This receptor was identified in a young man with glioma. The J gene is TRBJ2-7, the V gene TRBV6-5; 10 nucleotides match TRBD2. DNA of the CDR3: TGTGCCAGCAGAGCAGCGGGGGGGCCCTACGAGCAGTACTTC. It specifies CASRAAGGPYEQYF.